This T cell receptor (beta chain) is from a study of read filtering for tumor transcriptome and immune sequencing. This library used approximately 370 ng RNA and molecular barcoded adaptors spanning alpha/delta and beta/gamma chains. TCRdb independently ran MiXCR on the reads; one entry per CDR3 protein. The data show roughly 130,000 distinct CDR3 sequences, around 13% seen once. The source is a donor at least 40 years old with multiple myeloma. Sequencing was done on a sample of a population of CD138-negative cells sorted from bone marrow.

The CDR3 DNA reads TGTGCCAGCAATAGGGAAAGCGGAGGAAACAATGAGCAGTTCTTC. Protein product: CASNRESGGNNEQFF. V gene TRBV6-4 combines with J gene TRBJ2-1; tentatively, D is TRBD2 (5 bases). V was pared by 7 bases and J by 5 bases, with 18 bases between. The CDR3 is 15 amino acids. Germline CDR1 reads MRHNA; CDR2 reads SNTAGT.